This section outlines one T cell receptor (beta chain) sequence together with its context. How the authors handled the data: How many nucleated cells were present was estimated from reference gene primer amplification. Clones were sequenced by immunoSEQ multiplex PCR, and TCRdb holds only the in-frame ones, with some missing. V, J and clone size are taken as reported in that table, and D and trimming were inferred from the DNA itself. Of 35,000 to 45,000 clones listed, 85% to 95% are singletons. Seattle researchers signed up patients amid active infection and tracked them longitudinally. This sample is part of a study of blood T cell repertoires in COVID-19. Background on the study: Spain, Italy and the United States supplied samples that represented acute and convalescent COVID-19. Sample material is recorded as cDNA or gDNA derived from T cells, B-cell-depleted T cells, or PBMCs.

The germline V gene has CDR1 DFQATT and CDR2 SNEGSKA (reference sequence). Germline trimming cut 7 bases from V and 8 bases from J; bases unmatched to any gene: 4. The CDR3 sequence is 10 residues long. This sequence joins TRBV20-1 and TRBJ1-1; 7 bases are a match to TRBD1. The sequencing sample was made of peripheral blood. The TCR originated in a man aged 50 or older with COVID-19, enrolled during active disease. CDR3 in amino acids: CSGATGEAFF. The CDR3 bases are TGCAGTGGGGCGACAGGGGAAGCTTTCTTT.